The 30 T cell receptor beta chains in this list originate from one sample, sequenced in a study of human T cells and chemical hapten exposure. MiXCR, applied by TCRdb to the RACE reads, yields one record per CDR3 protein. The data show some 330,000 distinct CDR3 sequences, approximately 5% seen once. This sample's time point: pre-sensitization, week 0. Documented treatment: therapeutic diphenylcyclopropenone sensitization with weekly scalp DPC. The sequences come from whole blood, collected in connection with sensitization to the hapten diphenylcyclopropenone (DPC). The source of these receptors is a woman between 18 and 30 years old with alopecia areata. Some clones in this sample may be carry-over from other donors' samples.

This clonotype has just a few counts. The rearrangement joins TRBV18 to TRBJ2-3, with 10 positions matching TRBD1. Germline V gene data show CDR1 as KGHSH and CDR2 as LQKENI. The CDR3 contains 16 residues. The V segment lost 5 bases and the J segment 4 bases; nucleotides outside the gene matches: 9. The CDR3 here is CASSFYRDRGSDTQYF. DNA for the CDR3: TGTGCCAGCTCATTTTACCGGGACAGGGGATCAGATACGCAGTATTTT.

This chain connects TRBV7-2 to TRBJ2-1; D gene unclear. This CDR3 is built from 15 residues. From germline, CDR1 is SGHTA and CDR2 FQGNSA. V was trimmed by 4 bases and J by 0 bases, leaving 10 bases between them. The CDR3 DNA sequence: TGTGCCAGCAGCTCCCCCGCCAGCTCCTACAATGAGCAGTTCTTC. This codes for CASSSPASSYNEQFF.

This clonotype turned up a few times. This chain links TRBV7-8 with TRBJ2-1, with TRBD1 matching 9 bases. The trim removed 2 bases at V and 9 bases at J, leaving 5 bases unmatched. The CDR3 loop spans 14 amino acids. The V gene's germline CDR1 is SGHVS and CDR2 FQNEAQ. In DNA form, the CDR3 reads TGTGCCAGCAGCTTAAACAGGGGGCAGAGTGAGCAGTTCTTC. This translates into CASSLNRGQSEQFF. Using reference TRBV7-8 and TRBJ2-1 for the parts outside the CDR3, the full variable domain is GAGVSQSPRYKVAKRGQDVALRCDPISGHVSLFWYQQALGQGPEFLTYFQNEAQLDKSGLPSDRFFAERPEGSVSTLKIQRTQQEDSAVYLCASSLNRGQSEQFFGPGTRLTVL.

In this sample, this clonotype turned up a few times. The chain carries TRBV5-1 and TRBJ2-5, with 8 bases fitting TRBD2. CDR1 SGHRS and CDR2 YFSETQ come from the germline V gene. This CDR3 region has 24 residues. The J segment lost 5 bases and the V segment lost 1 base, leaving 34 bases of the junction unmatched. This CDR3 reads CASSLMPKLRFGYASGGTRETQYF. The CDR3 DNA follows: TGCGCCAGCAGCTTGATGCCAAAGTTGAGGTTTGGATACGCGTCGGGGGGGACTCGGGAGACCCAGTACTTC.

The rearrangement joins TRBV28 to TRBJ2-2; D is uncertain. Looked up from germline, CDR1 is MDHEN and CDR2 is SYDVKM. V lost 6 bases and J lost 3, with 8 bases in between. This CDR3 is built from 13 residues. This chain's CDR3 is CASRARYTGELFF. CDR3 coding DNA: TGTGCCAGCAGGGCCAGGTACACCGGGGAGCTGTTTTTT.

The V call is TRBV7-2, the J call TRBJ2-3, with D unclear. The V and J ends lost 2 bases and 7 bases respectively, with 7 bases between them. The CDR3 loop spans 12 amino acids. Germline V CDR1 and CDR2: SGHTA, FQGNSA. DNA of the CDR3: TGTGCCAGCAGCTTATCGACAAATACGCAGTATTTT. Translated: CASSLSTNTQYF.

At least ten counts were recorded for this clonotype. J is TRBJ1-1 and V is TRBV6-2 or TRBV6-3, with unresolved D. Germline loops: CDR1 MNHEY, CDR2 SVGEGT. The germline V and J ends were trimmed by 4 bases and 4 bases, with 22 bases remaining between them. The CDR3 runs to 17 residues. As DNA, the CDR3 is TGTGCCAGCAGTTCCATCGAATGGGAGGGCGGCGGCACTGAAGCTTTCTTT. Protein sequence: CASSSIEWEGGGTEAFF.

This clonotype was recorded many times. The V gene is TRBV7-9, the J gene TRBJ1-1; D call uncertain. V dropped 2 bases and J dropped 7 bases, with 11 bases sitting between them. This CDR3 is built from 13 residues. Germline CDR1 SEHNR, CDR2 FQNEAQ (reference sequence). In nucleotides, the CDR3 is TGTGCCAGCAGCTTACTGCACAGAGATGAAGCTTTCTTT. Protein product: CASSLLHRDEAFF.

This clonotype was detected ten times or more. This sequence joins TRBV7-9 and TRBJ2-4; D possibly corresponds to TRBD1 (5 bases). Germline CDR1 SEHNR, CDR2 FQNEAQ (reference sequence). The V end lost 0 bases, the J end lost 2 bases, and 11 bases lay between the germline ends. CDR3 length equals 16 residues. CDR3 protein: CASSLAQGVTKNIQYF. In DNA, the CDR3 is TGTGCCAGCAGCTTAGCGCAGGGTGTAACCAAAAACATTCAGTACTTC.

This clonotype was observed at least ten times. The CDR3 coding sequence is TGCAGTGCTAGATACTTTAGCGGACAGGATCTCGACGAGCAGTACTTC. As protein: CSARYFSGQDLDEQYF. J is TRBJ2-7 and V is TRBV20-1, with D tentatively TRBD1 (7 bases). The germline gives CDR1 DFQATT, CDR2 SNEGSKA (reference sequence). The CDR3 loop spans 16 amino acids. V dropped 2 bases and J dropped 5 bases, with 22 bases sitting between them.

V usage is TRBV28 and J usage is TRBJ2-7, with 11 bases fitting TRBD1. CDR1 MDHEN and CDR2 SYDVKM come from the germline V gene. V trimming: 4 bases; J trimming: 3 bases; junction bases outside the gene matches: 5. The CDR3 extends over 15 amino acids. The CDR3 protein is CASSSGTGGIYEQYF. The CDR3 DNA follows: TGTGCCAGCAGTTCCGGGACAGGGGGTATCTACGAGCAGTACTTC.

This clonotype was seen many times. The rearrangement links TRBV4-3 to TRBJ2-2, with D perhaps matching TRBD2 (5 bases). The CDR3 is 15 residues long. V gave up 4 bases and J gave up 5 bases, with 14 bases separating them. In germline, CDR1 is LGHNA, CDR2 YSLEER. CDR3 residues: CASSPQAGETGELFF. In nucleotides, the CDR3 is TGCGCCAGCAGCCCCCAGGCCGGGGAAACCGGGGAGCTGTTTTTT.

The V gene is TRBV11-1, the J gene TRBJ2-7, with D unresolved. The germline V gene encodes CDR1 SGHAT and CDR2 FQDESV (reference sequence). Trimming took off 2 bases at V and 5 bases at J, with 7 bases between the two ends. CDR3 length: 12 residues. CDR3 bases: TGTGCCAGCAGCTTATCGATCCACGAGCAGTACTTC. Its translation: CASSLSIHEQYF.

There are many counts of this clonotype. The chain couples TRBV10-3 to TRBJ1-1; D unresolved. V lost 8 bases and J lost 7, with 14 bases in between. Germline CDR1 and CDR2: ENHRY and SYGVKD. This CDR3 has 12 amino acids. CDR3 loop: CAIGTPGSEAFF. Written as DNA, the CDR3 is TGTGCCATCGGTACTCCAGGCAGTGAAGCTTTCTTT.

The table lists this clonotype with many counts. CDR3 nucleotide sequence: TGCGCCAGCAGCGGGCAGGGCGCCTATGGCTACACCTTC. Amino acids: CASSGQGAYGYTF. The chain employs TRBV5-1 and TRBJ1-2, with D possibly being TRBD1 (5 bases). The CDR3 extends over 13 amino acids. Germline V CDR1 and CDR2: SGHRS, YFSETQ. Trimming took off 4 bases at V and 4 bases at J, with 11 bases between the two ends.

The rearrangement uses TRBV18 and TRBJ1-4; perhaps TRBD1 as D (5 bases). CDR1 and CDR2 (germline): KGHSH, LQKENI. V was shortened by 3 bases and J by 8 bases, with 13 bases between the two germline ends. The CDR3 spans 14 residues. CDR3 coding DNA: TGTGCCAGCTCACCCACCCCCGGGGCGGAAAAACTGTTTTTT. It encodes CASSPTPGAEKLFF. The full variable domain, in which reference TRBV18 and TRBJ1-4 provide the parts outside the CDR3, is NAGVMQNPRHLVRRRGQEARLRCSPMKGHSHVYWYRQLPEEGLKFMVYLQKENIIDESGMPKERFSAEFPKEGPSILRIQQVVRGDSAAYFCASSPTPGAEKLFFGSGTQLSVL.

This clonotype has ten or more counts. The chain combines TRBV4-2 with TRBJ2-3; 12 bases line up with TRBD2. V trimming: 2 bases; J trimming: 9 bases; junction bases outside the gene matches: 12. Germline lookup yields CDR1 LGHNA and CDR2 YNFKEQ. This CDR3 is built from 17 residues. The CDR3 sequence is CASSQTSGGSNLETQYF. The CDR3 DNA reads as TGTGCCAGCAGCCAAACTAGCGGGGGGTCTAATTTGGAGACGCAGTATTTT.

Ten or more counts support this clonotype. The V gene is TRBV7-6, the J gene TRBJ2-3; 8 bases line up with TRBD2. The germline CDR1 and CDR2 sequences are SGHVS and FNYEAQ. Trimming cost V 0 bases and J 3 bases; bases outside gene matches: 8. The CDR3 runs 17 residues. The CDR3 spells CASSLASTERGTDTQYF. For the CDR3, the DNA is TGTGCCAGCAGCTTAGCAAGCACGGAGCGGGGGACAGATACGCAGTATTTT.

In this sample, this clonotype turned up a few times. This chain's CDR3 is CASRQKVEFHQPQHF. DNA of the CDR3: TGTGCCAGCAGACAAAAGGTCGAGTTTCACCAGCCCCAGCATTTT. The chain links TRBV7-9 to TRBJ1-5; D is ambiguous. Germline CDR1 and CDR2: SEHNR and FQNEAQ (reference sequence). The length of the CDR3 is 15 residues. V lost 6 bases and J 7 bases, leaving 19 bases between the germline ends.

This clonotype was observed a handful of times. The chain joins TRBV27 to TRBJ1-5; D is perhaps TRBD1 (5 bases). The length of the CDR3 is 15 residues. The V end was cut by 0 bases, the J end by 5 bases, with 11 bases between. Germline CDR1 reads MNHEY; CDR2 reads SMNVEV (reference sequence). CDR3: CASSLSMGVDQPQHF. CDR3 in DNA: TGTGCCAGCAGTTTATCGATGGGGGTTGATCAGCCCCAGCATTTT.

This clonotype was counted many times. The rearrangement links TRBV7-9 to TRBJ1-2, with 9 bases matching TRBD1. With V trimmed by 6 bases and J by 0 bases, 11 bases remained unmatched. Per germline, CDR1 SEHNR and CDR2 FQNEAQ (reference sequence). The CDR3 is made up of 17 amino acids. The CDR3 spells CASRAGQGNLANYGYTF. CDR3 coding DNA: TGTGCCAGCAGAGCCGGACAGGGGAATTTAGCTAACTATGGCTACACCTTC.

This clonotype was counted between two and nine times. J is TRBJ2-6 and V is TRBV2; TRBD1 agrees at 10 bases. Looked up from germline, CDR1 is SNHLY and CDR2 is FYNNEI. This CDR3 contains 13 residues. V was clipped by 11 bases and J by 4 bases; unmatched bases: 2. For the CDR3, the DNA is TGTGCCGGACAGGGGGGCGGGGCCAACGTCCTGACTTTC. Residues: CAGQGGGANVLTF.

The rearrangement joins TRBV5-6 to TRBJ1-1; 10 positions agree with TRBD1. The germline gives CDR1 SGHDT, CDR2 YYEEEE. Trimming took 3 bases from V and 9 from J; bases not matched to a gene: 5. This CDR3 has 13 amino acids. CDR3: CASSWDRGVKAFF. CDR3 in DNA: TGTGCCAGCAGCTGGGACAGGGGCGTTAAAGCTTTCTTT.

This clonotype was counted at least ten times. V usage is TRBV28 and J usage is TRBJ1-2, with a possible D match to TRBD1 (5 bases). CDR3 length: 14 residues. Germline assignment: CDR1 MDHEN and CDR2 SYDVKM. Trimming cost V 3 bases and J 8 bases, with 16 bases left between them. The CDR3 is CASSFRGNPLGYTF. The CDR3 nucleotides are TGTGCCAGCAGTTTCCGGGGGAATCCCCTAGGCTACACCTTC.

The rearrangement links TRBV12-3 or TRBV12-4 to TRBJ1-4, with a possible D match to TRBD1 (6 bases). Trimming took 2 bases from V and 3 from J, leaving 13 bases between them. CDR3 size: 16 residues. For the CDR3, the DNA is TGTGCCAGCAGTTTACCAGGGGAGCCGTCTAATGAAAAACTGTTTTTT. This gives the protein CASSLPGEPSNEKLFF.

A few counts support this clonotype. The chain employs TRBV6-2 or TRBV6-3 and TRBJ2-2, with unresolved D. CDR1 and CDR2 (germline): MNHEY, SVGEGT. This CDR3 is built from 13 residues. V was cut by 5 bases and J by 4 bases, with 8 bases left in between. CDR3 protein: CASSPRITGELFF. DNA of the CDR3: TGTGCCAGCAGTCCCCGTATCACCGGGGAGCTGTTTTTT.

The rearrangement uses TRBV20-1 and TRBJ1-2; 8 nucleotides match TRBD1. Germline values: CDR1 DFQATT, CDR2 SNEGSKA (reference sequence). The CDR3 is made up of 12 amino acids. Trimming cost V 6 bases and J 6 bases; bases outside gene matches: 6. The CDR3 loop reads CSARTGYHGYTF. The CDR3 bases are TGCAGTGCCAGGACAGGGTACCATGGCTACACCTTC.

In this sample, this clonotype turned up a few times. The V gene is TRBV6-2 or TRBV6-3, the J gene TRBJ1-5; no firm D call. V dropped 6 bases and J dropped 6 bases, with 18 bases sitting between them. This CDR3 region has 15 residues. CDR1 is MNHEY, CDR2 SVGEGT, per germline. The CDR3 coding sequence is TGTGCCAGCAGCTCCCTGGGAGGAGCTGGTCAGCCCCAGCATTTT. Protein product: CASSSLGGAGQPQHF.

V gene TRBV20-1 combines with J gene TRBJ2-7; TRBD1 agrees at 10 bases. V shed 0 bases, J shed 5 bases, and the junction held 10 bases outside the gene matches. CDR1 is DFQATT, CDR2 SNEGSKA, per germline (reference sequence). The CDR3 has 16 amino acids. CDR3 protein: CSARDWDRGVRDEQYF. In nucleotides, the CDR3 is TGCAGTGCTAGAGATTGGGACAGGGGTGTTCGGGACGAGCAGTACTTC.

V gene TRBV20-1 combines with J gene TRBJ1-2, with D uncertain. Germline lookup yields CDR1 DFQATT and CDR2 SNEGSKA (reference sequence). V lost 2 bases, J lost 1 base, and 17 bases lay in between. This CDR3 is built from 16 residues. The CDR3 loop reads CSARFAAGRSNYGYTF. CDR3 in DNA: TGCAGTGCTAGATTCGCAGCTGGACGGAGTAACTATGGCTACACCTTC.